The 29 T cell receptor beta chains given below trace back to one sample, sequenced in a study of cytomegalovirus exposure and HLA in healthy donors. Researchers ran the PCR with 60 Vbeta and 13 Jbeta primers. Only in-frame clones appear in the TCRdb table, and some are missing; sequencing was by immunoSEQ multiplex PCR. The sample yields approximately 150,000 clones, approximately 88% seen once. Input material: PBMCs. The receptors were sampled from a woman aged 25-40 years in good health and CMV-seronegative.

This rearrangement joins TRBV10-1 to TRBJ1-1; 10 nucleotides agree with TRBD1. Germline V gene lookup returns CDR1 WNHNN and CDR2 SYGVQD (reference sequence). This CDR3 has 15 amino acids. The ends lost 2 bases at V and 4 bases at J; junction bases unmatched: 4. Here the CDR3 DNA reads TGCGCCAGCAGTGAGGGACAGGGGGTTGGCACTGAAGCTTTCTTT. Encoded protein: CASSEGQGVGTEAFF.

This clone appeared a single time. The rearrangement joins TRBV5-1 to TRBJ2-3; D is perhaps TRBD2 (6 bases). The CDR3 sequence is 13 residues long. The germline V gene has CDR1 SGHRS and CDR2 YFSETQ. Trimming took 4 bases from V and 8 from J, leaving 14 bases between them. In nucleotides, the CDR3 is TGCGCCAGCAGCAGACTCAGGGAGGTTACGCAGTATTTT. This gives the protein CASSRLREVTQYF.

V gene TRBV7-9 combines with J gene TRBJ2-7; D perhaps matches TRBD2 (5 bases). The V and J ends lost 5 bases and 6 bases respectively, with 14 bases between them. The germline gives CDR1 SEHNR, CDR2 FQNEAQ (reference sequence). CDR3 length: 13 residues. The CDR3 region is CASSPHGVGEQYF. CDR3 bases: TGTGCCAGCAGCCCTCACGGGGTTGGCGAGCAGTACTTC.

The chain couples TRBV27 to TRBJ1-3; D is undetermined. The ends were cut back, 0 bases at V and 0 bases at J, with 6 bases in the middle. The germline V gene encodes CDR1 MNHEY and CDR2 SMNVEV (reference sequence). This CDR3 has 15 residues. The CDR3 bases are TGTGCCAGCAGTTTATCGGGCAGCTCTGGAAACACCATATATTTT. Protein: CASSLSGSSGNTIYF.

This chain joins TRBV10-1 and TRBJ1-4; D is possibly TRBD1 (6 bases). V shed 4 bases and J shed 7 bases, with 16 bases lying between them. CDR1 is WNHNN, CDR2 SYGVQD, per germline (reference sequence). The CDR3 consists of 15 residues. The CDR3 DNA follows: TGCGCCAGCAGTGCAGCCACAGGGAAAAGTGAAAAACTGTTTTTT. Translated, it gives CASSAATGKSEKLFF.

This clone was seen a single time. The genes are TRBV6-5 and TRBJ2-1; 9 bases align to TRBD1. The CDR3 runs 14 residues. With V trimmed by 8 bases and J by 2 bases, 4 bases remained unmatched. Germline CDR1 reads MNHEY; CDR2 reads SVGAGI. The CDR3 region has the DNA TGTGCCAGCGGGGACAGGGCTACCTACAATGAGCAGTTCTTC. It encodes CASGDRATYNEQFF.

The CDR3 nucleotides are TGTGCCAGCAGCTTCGGGACAACCTACGAGCAGTACTTC. Amino acid sequence: CASSFGTTYEQYF. The V gene is TRBV7-2, the J gene TRBJ2-7; weak D call: TRBD1 (6 bases). Germline assignment: CDR1 SGHTA and CDR2 FQGNSA. This CDR3 is 13 amino acids long. Trimming removed 3 bases at V and 2 bases at J, with 8 bases between.

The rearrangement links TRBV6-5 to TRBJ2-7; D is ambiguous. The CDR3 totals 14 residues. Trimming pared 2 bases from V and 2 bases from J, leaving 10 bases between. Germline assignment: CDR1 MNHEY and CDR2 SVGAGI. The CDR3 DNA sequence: TGTGCCAGCAGTTACCTGGGCAGCCCCTACGAGCAGTACTTC. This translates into CASSYLGSPYEQYF.

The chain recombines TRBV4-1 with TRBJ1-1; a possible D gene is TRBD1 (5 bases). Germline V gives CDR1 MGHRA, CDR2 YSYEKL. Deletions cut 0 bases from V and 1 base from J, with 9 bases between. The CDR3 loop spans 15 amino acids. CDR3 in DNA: TGCGCCAGCAGCCAAGATCCAGGACAGAACACTGAAGCTTTCTTT. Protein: CASSQDPGQNTEAFF.

The CDR3 protein is CASSLIGGGPSGELFF. CDR3 nucleotide sequence: TGTGCCAGCAGCTTAATCGGGGGGGGCCCGTCCGGGGAGCTGTTTTTT. V and J are TRBV7-6 and TRBJ2-2; 8 nucleotides agree with TRBD2. CDR3 length equals 16 residues. Germline trimming cut 2 bases from V and 6 bases from J; bases unmatched to any gene: 8. The germline CDR1 and CDR2 sequences are SGHVS and FNYEAQ.

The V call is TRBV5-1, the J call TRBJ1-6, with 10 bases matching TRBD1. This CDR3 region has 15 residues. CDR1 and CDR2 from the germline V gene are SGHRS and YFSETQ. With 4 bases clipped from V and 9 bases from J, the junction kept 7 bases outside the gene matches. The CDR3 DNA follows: TGCGCCAGCAGCGGAGCCGGGACAGGGGTTTCACCCCTCCACTTT. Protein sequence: CASSGAGTGVSPLHF.

Written as DNA, the CDR3 is TGCAGTGCTAGCACAGGGTACGGCTACACCTTC. It specifies CSASTGYGYTF. The rearrangement joins TRBV20-1 to TRBJ1-2, with a weak D call TRBD1 (6 bases). The CDR3 is 11 residues long. With 3 bases removed from V and 8 bases from J, the gap between germline ends came to 10 bases. Germline lookup yields CDR1 DFQATT and CDR2 SNEGSKA (reference sequence).

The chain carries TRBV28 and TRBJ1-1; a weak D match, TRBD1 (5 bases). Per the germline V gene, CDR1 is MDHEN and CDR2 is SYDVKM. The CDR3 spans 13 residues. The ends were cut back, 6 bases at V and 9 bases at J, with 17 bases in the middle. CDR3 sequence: CASRDRRVQQAFF. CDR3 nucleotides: TGTGCCAGCAGAGACCGCAGGGTACAACAAGCTTTCTTT.

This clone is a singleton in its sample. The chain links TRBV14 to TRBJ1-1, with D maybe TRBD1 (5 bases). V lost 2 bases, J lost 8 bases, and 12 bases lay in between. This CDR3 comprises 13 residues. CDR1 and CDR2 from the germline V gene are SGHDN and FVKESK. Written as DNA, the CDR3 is TGTGCCAGCAGCCAAAAGTGGCAGGGCGAAGCTTTCTTT. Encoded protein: CASSQKWQGEAFF.

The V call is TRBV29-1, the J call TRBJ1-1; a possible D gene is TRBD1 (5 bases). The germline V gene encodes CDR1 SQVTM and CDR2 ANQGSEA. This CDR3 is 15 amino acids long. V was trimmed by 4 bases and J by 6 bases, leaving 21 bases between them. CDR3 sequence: CSVGGWGVSRSEAFF. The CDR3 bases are TGCAGCGTTGGAGGTTGGGGGGTGTCCAGATCTGAAGCTTTCTTT.

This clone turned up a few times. The CDR3 loop is CASSWGGDEQYF. The CDR3 region has the DNA TGTGCCAGCAGTTGGGGAGGGGACGAGCAGTACTTC. The chain has TRBV6-6 and TRBJ2-7; 7 bases fit TRBD2. The CDR3 runs to 12 residues. CDR1 and CDR2 from the germline V gene are MNHNY and SVGAGI (reference sequence). Trimming at V came to 4 bases and at J to 5 bases, leaving 2 bases not matched to a gene.

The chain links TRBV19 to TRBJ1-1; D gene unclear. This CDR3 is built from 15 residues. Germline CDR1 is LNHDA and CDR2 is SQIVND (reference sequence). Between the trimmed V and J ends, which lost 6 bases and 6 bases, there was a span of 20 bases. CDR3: CASRVQQSPNAEAFF. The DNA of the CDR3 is TGTGCCAGTAGGGTACAGCAGTCTCCGAATGCTGAAGCTTTCTTT.

This CDR3 reads CASSLYAGGSGANVLTF. CDR3 in DNA: TGCGCCAGCAGCTTGTACGCAGGGGGCTCCGGGGCCAACGTCCTGACTTTC. This chain joins TRBV5-1 and TRBJ2-6, with 8 bases that match TRBD1. The germline V gene encodes CDR1 SGHRS and CDR2 YFSETQ. The length of the CDR3 is 17 residues. The J segment lost 4 bases and the V segment lost 1 base, leaving 7 bases of the junction unmatched.

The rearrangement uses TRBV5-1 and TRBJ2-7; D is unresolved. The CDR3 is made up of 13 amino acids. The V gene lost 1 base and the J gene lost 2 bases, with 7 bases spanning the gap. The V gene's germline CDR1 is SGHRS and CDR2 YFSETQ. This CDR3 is CASSLTGAYEQYF. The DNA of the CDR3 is TGCGCCAGCAGCTTGACTGGAGCCTACGAGCAGTACTTC.

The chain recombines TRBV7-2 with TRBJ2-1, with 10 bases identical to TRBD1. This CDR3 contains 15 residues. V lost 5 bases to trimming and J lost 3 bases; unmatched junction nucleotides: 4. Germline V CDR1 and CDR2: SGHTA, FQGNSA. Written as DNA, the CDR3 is TGTGCCAGCAGCCGAGGACAGGGGGGCTACAATGAGCAGTTCTTC. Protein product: CASSRGQGGYNEQFF.

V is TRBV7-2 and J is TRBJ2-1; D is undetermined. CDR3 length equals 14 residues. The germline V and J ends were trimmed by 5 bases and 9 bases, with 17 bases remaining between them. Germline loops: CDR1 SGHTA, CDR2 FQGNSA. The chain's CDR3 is CASSLLQSVGEQFF. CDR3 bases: TGTGCCAGCAGCCTCCTTCAGAGCGTTGGTGAGCAGTTCTTC.

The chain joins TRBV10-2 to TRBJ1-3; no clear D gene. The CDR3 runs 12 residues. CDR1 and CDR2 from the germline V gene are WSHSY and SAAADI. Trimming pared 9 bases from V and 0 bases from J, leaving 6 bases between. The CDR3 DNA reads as TGCGCCAGTGAGGGCTCTGGAAACACCATATATTTT. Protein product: CASEGSGNTIYF.

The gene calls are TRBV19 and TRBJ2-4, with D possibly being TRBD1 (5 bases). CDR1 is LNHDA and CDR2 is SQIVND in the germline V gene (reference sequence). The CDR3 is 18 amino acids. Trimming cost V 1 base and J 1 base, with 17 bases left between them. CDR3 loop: CASSIVPDRRLAKNIQYF. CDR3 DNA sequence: TGTGCCAGTAGTATAGTCCCCGACAGACGTCTTGCCAAAAACATTCAGTACTTC.

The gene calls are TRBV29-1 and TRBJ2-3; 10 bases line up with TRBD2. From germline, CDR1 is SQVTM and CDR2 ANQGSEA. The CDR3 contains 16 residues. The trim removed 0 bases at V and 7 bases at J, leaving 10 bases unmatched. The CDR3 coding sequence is TGCAGCGTTGAAGAGCCCAAGCGGGGGGGCCAGTATACGCAGTATTTT. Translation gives CSVEEPKRGGQYTQYF.

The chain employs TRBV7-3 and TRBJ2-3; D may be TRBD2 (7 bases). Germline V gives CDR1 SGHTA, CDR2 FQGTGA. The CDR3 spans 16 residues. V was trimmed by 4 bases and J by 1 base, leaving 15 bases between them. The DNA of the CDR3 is TGTGCCAGCAGCTACAACAGGGCGGGAGGCACAGATACGCAGTATTTT. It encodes CASSYNRAGGTDTQYF.

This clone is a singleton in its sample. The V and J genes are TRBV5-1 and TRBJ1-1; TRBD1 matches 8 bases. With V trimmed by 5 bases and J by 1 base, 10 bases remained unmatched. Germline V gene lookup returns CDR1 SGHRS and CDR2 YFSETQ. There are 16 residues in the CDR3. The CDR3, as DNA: TGCGCCAGCAGAGGACAGGGTACGGCAGGGAACACTGAAGCTTTCTTT. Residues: CASRGQGTAGNTEAFF.

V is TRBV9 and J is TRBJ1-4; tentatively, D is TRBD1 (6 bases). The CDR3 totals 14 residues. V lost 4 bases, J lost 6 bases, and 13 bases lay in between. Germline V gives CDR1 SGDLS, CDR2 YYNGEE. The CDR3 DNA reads TGTGCCAGCAGCACTCCGGGACACGATGAAAAACTGTTTTTT. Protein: CASSTPGHDEKLFF.

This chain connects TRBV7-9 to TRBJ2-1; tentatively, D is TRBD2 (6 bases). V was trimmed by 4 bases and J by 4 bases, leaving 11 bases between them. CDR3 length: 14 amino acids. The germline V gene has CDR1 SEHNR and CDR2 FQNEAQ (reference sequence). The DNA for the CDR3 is TGTGCCAGCAGCTATGGAGGGAGATACAATGAGCAGTTCTTC. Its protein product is CASSYGGRYNEQFF.

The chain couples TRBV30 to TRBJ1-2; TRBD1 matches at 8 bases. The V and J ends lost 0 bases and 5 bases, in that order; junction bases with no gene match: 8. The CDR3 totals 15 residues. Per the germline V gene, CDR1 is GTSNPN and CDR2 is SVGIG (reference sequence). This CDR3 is CAWSVIDRGSYGYTF. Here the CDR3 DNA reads TGTGCCTGGAGTGTGATCGACAGGGGTAGTTATGGCTACACCTTC. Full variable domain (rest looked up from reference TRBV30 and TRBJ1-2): SQTIHQWPATLVQPVGSPLSLECTVEGTSNPNLYWYRQAAGRGLQLLFYSVGIGQISSEVPQNLSASRPQDRQFILSSKKLLLSDSGFYLCAWSVIDRGSYGYTFGSGTRLTVV.